Listed below are T cell receptor beta chains from one sample, sequenced in a study of T cells in Graves' hyperthyroidism and ophthalmopathy. TCRdb redid the calling of the multiplex PCR reads with MiXCR, one entry per CDR3 protein. Of almost 350,000 distinct CDR3 sequences listed, roughly 20% were seen once; the top ten hold roughly 16%. Sequences were obtained from blood. These receptors originate from a middle-aged woman with Graves' ophthalmopathy. The CDR3 runs from the conserved cysteine through the conserved F or W.

v_gene,CDR3aa
TRBV30,CASTSGGPEAFF
TRBV20-1,CSAMRGTFRREASYEQYF
TRBV13,CASSRTGPNYEQYF
TRBV28,CASRRSSYEQYF
TRBV15,CATSRRRPAGGKSNQPQHF
TRBV14,CASRTSEDNEQFF
TRBV7-8,CASSLDRTAGANVLTF
TRBV19,CASKDRGYTEAFF
TRBV12-3/TRBV12-4,CASSSSGRIGELFF
TRBV6-1,CASSEMVGVAGGYEQYF
TRBV24-1,CATSDSRGSGRGDEQFF
TRBV12-3/TRBV12-4,CASSKARGTSTYEQYF
TRBV30,CAWSRLATHTGELFF
TRBV11-1,CASSQGLAGPYEQYF
TRBV28,CASSLRGGRTEAFF
TRBV12-3/TRBV12-4,CASSRTGVSGNTIYF
TRBV28,CASSYRLEAFF
TRBV20-1,CSAHGRSYEQYF
TRBV20-1,CSALKQGLSSYEQYF